These 14 T cell receptor beta chains originate from one sample sequenced in a study of blood T cell repertoires in COVID-19. Profiled with immunoSEQ multiplex PCR; TCRdb holds only in-frame clones, not every one. The sample has approximately 290,000 clones, roughly nine tenths seen once. Sequenced: peripheral blood. The receptor source for this set is a woman aged 25 to 39 with COVID-19, enrolled during active disease.

V is TRBV29-1 and J is TRBJ2-1; D ambiguous. V was pared by 6 bases and J by 5 bases, with 2 bases between. The germline gives CDR1 SQVTM, CDR2 ANQGSEA. The CDR3 is 9 amino acids. The CDR3 DNA reads TGCAGCGTCGACAATGAGCAGTTCTTC. Translating it yields CSVDNEQFF.

The chain links TRBV6-6 to TRBJ2-5, with 9 nucleotides matching TRBD2. Trimming at V came to 2 bases and at J to 2 bases, leaving 3 bases not matched to a gene. The CDR3 extends over 15 amino acids. Looked up from germline, CDR1 is MNHNY and CDR2 is SVGAGI (reference sequence). CDR3 DNA sequence: TGTGCCAGCAGTTACATGACTAGCGGACAAGAGACCCAGTACTTC. Translated, it gives CASSYMTSGQETQYF.

The chain employs TRBV19 and TRBJ2-3; D is unresolved. This CDR3 contains 14 residues. CDR1 and CDR2 from the germline V gene are LNHDA and SQIVND (reference sequence). Between the trimmed V and J ends, which lost 3 bases and 1 base, there was a span of 8 bases. This CDR3 is CASSIWRGTDTQYF. The DNA for the CDR3 is TGTGCCAGTAGTATCTGGAGAGGCACAGATACGCAGTATTTT.

The sample holds one count of this clone. This chain connects TRBV6-5 to TRBJ1-1, with D unclear. The CDR3 is 13 amino acids. The ends were cut back, 5 bases at V and 0 bases at J, with 7 bases in the middle. CDR1 is MNHEY and CDR2 is SVGAGI in the germline V gene. CDR3 DNA: TGTGCCAGCAGTCCTTATATGAACACTGAAGCTTTCTTT. As protein: CASSPYMNTEAFF.

The chain combines TRBV5-1 with TRBJ2-7; D gene uncertain. Germline V CDR1 and CDR2: SGHRS, YFSETQ. The CDR3 contains 12 residues. V lost 0 bases and J 4 bases, leaving 5 bases between the germline ends. CDR3 nucleotide sequence: TGCGCCAGCAGCTTGGCTCTTTACGAGCAGTACTTC. Its protein product is CASSLALYEQYF.

This CDR3 is CASSLRGGAESPLHF. As DNA, the CDR3 is TGCGCCAGCAGCCTGCGAGGGGGCGCGGAATCACCCCTCCACTTT. This chain uses TRBV5-1 with TRBJ1-6, with 7 bases fitting TRBD1. V was pared by 4 bases and J by 10 bases, with 11 bases of the junction left unmatched. The germline gives CDR1 SGHRS, CDR2 YFSETQ. CDR3 length: 15 residues.

The chain uses TRBV4-1 and TRBJ2-7; D is perhaps TRBD2 (6 bases). The germline gives CDR1 MGHRA, CDR2 YSYEKL. The CDR3 sequence is 16 residues long. Trimming left V 1 base short and J 2 bases short, with 15 bases between. This CDR3 reads CASSQGGGGATYEQYF. The CDR3 nucleotides read TGCGCCAGCAGCCAAGGCGGTGGAGGGGCGACCTACGAGCAGTACTTC.

The chain combines TRBV28 with TRBJ1-5; D unresolved. Trimming took 2 bases from V and 6 from J, leaving 14 bases between them. CDR1 and CDR2 from the germline V gene are MDHEN and SYDVKM. The CDR3 is made up of 15 amino acids. The DNA of the CDR3 is TGTGCCAGCAGTTTAATAGAAGGATCGGGTCAGCCCCAGCATTTT. It specifies CASSLIEGSGQPQHF.

Comments on this clone: The same CDR3 can be traced to other DNA sequences in this sample. This chain uses TRBV15 with TRBJ2-5; 9 nucleotides align to TRBD2. J was trimmed by 2 bases and V by 1 base; bases with no gene match: 2. Germline CDR1 is LNHNV and CDR2 is YYDKDF (reference sequence). The CDR3 length is 15 residues. CDR3 DNA: TGTGCCACCAGCAGAGGGCTAGCGGGACAAGAGACCCAGTACTTC. Residues: CATSRGLAGQETQYF.

This rearrangement joins TRBV11-2 to TRBJ1-2, with TRBD1 identical over 8 bases. The germline V gene encodes CDR1 SGHAT and CDR2 FQNNGV. The CDR3 runs to 15 residues. J lost 3 bases, V lost 5 bases, and 8 bases had no gene match. The CDR3 reads CASSRGQGSHYGYTF. As DNA, the CDR3 is TGTGCCAGCAGCCGAGGACAGGGTTCCCACTATGGCTACACCTTC.

The chain joins TRBV7-8 to TRBJ2-7; D perhaps matches TRBD2 (5 bases). The CDR3 runs 13 residues. Trimming removed 3 bases from V and 1 base from J, with 7 bases in between. Germline CDR1 is SGHVS and CDR2 is FQNEAQ. For the CDR3, the DNA is TGTGCCAGCAGCTTCAGCGGTTCCTACGAGCAGTACTTC. Amino acids: CASSFSGSYEQYF.

This clone was seen a few times. The chain is built from TRBV14 and TRBJ2-4, with 8 bases identical to TRBD1. The V gene end was trimmed by 0 bases and the J gene end by 7 bases; junction bases not matched to a gene: 8. The germline V gene has CDR1 SGHDN and CDR2 FVKESK. The CDR3 runs 16 residues. The CDR3 sequence is CASSQDAGTGFNIQYF. CDR3 sequence (DNA): TGTGCCAGCAGCCAAGATGCCGGGACAGGCTTTAACATTCAGTACTTC.

This sequence joins TRBV24-1 and TRBJ2-3; 10 bases align to TRBD1. This CDR3 is built from 16 residues. With V trimmed by 4 bases and J by 2 bases, 5 bases remained unmatched. Looked up from germline, CDR1 is KGHDR and CDR2 is SFDVKD. The CDR3 DNA is TGTGCCACCAGTGACCCGGGACAGGGGTACACAGATACGCAGTATTTT. Translating it yields CATSDPGQGYTDTQYF.

V is TRBV6-5 and J is TRBJ2-7; 9 bases are a match to TRBD1. Germline CDR1 MNHEY, CDR2 SVGAGI. V lost 6 bases, J lost 7 bases, and 7 bases stayed unmatched. This CDR3 contains 13 residues. This CDR3 is CASRIPGTGEQYF. CDR3 nucleotides: TGTGCCAGCAGGATCCCCGGGACAGGGGAGCAGTACTTC.